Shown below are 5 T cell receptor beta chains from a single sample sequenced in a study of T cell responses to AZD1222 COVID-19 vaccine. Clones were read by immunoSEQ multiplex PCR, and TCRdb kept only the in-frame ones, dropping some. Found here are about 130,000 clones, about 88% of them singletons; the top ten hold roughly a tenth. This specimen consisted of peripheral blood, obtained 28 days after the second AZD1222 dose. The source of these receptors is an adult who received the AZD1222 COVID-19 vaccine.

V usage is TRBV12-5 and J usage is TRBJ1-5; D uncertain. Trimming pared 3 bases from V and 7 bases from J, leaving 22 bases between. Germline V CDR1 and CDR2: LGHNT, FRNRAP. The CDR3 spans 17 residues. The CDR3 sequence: CASGFSPAAYLTQPQHF. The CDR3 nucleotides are TGTGCTAGTGGTTTCTCCCCCGCAGCCTACTTAACCCAGCCCCAGCATTTT.

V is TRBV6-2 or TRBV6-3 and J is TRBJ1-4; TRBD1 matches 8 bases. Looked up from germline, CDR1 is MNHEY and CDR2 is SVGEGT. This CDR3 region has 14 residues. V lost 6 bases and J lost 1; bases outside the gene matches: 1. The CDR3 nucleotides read TGTGCCAGCAGCGACAGGGGAACTAATGAAAAACTGTTTTTT. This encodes CASSDRGTNEKLFF.

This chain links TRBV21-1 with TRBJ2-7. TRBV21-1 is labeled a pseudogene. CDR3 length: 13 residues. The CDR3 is CASSQADSYEQYF. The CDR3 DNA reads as TGTGCCAGCAGCCAAGCCGACTCCTACGAGCAGTACTTC.

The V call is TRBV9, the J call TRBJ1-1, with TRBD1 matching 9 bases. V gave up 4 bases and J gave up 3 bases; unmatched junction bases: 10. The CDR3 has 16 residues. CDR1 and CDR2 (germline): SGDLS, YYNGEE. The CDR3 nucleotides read TGTGCCAGCAGCTTATTCGCCGGGACAGGGCACACTGAAGCTTTCTTT. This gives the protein CASSLFAGTGHTEAFF. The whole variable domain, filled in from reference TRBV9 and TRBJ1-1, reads DSGVTQTPKHLITATGQRVTLRCSPRSGDLSVYWYQQSLDQGLQFLIQYYNGEERAKGNILERFSAQQFPDLHSELNLSSLELGDSALYFCASSLFAGTGHTEAFFGQGTRLTVV.

CDR3 nucleotides: TGTGCCAGCAGCCCTGGGACAGGATCCCGCGAGCAGTACTTC. This encodes CASSPGTGSREQYF. The rearrangement joins TRBV7-3 to TRBJ2-7; the match to TRBD1 covers 8 bases. V shed 5 bases, J shed 6 bases, and the junction held 9 bases outside the gene matches. Germline-derived CDR1 and CDR2 are SGHTA and FQGTGA. The CDR3 extends over 14 amino acids.